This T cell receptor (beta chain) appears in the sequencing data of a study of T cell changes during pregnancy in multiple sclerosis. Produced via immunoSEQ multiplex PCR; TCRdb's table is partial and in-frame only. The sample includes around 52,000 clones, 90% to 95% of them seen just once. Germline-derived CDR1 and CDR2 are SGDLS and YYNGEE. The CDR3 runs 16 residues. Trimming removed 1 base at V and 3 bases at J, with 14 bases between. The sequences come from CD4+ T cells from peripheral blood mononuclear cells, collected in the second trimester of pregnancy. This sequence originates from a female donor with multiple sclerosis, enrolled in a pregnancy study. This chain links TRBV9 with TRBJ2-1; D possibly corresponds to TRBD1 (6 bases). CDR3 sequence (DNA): TGTGCCAGCAGCGTACGCCCTTGGACAGTCTACAATGAGCAGTTCTTC. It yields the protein CASSVRPWTVYNEQFF.